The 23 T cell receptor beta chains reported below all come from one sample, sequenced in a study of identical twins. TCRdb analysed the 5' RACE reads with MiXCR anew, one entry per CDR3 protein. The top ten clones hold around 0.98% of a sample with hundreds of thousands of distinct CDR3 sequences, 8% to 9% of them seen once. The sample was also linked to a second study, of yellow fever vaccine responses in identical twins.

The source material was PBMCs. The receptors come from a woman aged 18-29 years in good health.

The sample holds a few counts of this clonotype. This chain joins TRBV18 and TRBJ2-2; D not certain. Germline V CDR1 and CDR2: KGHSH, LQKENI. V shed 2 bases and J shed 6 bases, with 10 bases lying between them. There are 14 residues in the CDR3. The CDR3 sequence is CASSPAIPPGELFF. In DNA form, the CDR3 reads TGTGCCAGCTCACCAGCGATCCCGCCCGGGGAGCTGTTTTTT.

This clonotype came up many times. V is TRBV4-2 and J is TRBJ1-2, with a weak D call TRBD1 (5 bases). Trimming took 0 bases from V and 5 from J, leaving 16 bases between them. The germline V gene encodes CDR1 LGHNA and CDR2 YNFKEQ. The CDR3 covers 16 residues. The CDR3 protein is CASSQDVGGPSYGYTF. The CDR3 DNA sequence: TGTGCCAGCAGCCAAGACGTTGGGGGACCGTCGTATGGCTACACCTTC.

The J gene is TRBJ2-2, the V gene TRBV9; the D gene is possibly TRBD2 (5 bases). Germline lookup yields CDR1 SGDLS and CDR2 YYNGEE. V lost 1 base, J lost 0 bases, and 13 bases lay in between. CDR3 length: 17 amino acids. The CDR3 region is CASSVFTVGANTGELFF. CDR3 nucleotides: TGTGCCAGCAGCGTATTTACGGTCGGGGCGAACACCGGGGAGCTGTTTTTT.

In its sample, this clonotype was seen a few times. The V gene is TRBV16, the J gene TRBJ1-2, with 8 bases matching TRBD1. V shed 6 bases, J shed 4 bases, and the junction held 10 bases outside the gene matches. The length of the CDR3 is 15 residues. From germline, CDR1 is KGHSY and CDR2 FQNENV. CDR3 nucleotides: TGTGCCAGCAGTCAACAGGGGGACAGAGGCTATGGCTACACCTTC. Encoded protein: CASSQQGDRGYGYTF.

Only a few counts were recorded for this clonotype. CDR3 nucleotide sequence: TGTGCCAGCAGAGACACGGAGACCCAGTACTTC. Its protein is CASRDTETQYF. The chain combines TRBV2 with TRBJ2-5; D is ambiguous. The CDR3 is made up of 11 amino acids. V was clipped by 6 bases and J by 5 bases, with 7 bases between them. Germline values: CDR1 SNHLY, CDR2 FYNNEI. The whole variable domain, filled in from reference TRBV2 and TRBJ2-5, reads EPEVTQTPSHQVTQMGQEVILRCVPISNHLYFYWYRQILGQKVEFLVSFYNNEISEKSEIFDDQFSVERPDGSNFTLKIRSTKLEDSAMYFCASRDTETQYFGPGTRLLVL.

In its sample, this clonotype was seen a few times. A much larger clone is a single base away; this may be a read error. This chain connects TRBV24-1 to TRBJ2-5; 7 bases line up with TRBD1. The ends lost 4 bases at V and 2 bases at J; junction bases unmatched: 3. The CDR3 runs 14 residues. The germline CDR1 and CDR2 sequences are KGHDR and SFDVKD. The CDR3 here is CATSDRGQQETQYF. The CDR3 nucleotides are TGTGCCACCAGTGACCGGGGACAGCAAGAGACCCAGTACTTC.

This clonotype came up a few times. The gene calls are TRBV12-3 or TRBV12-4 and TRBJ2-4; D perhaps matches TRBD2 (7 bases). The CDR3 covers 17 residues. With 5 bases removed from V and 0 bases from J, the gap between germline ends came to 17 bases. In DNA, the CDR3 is TGTGCCAGCAGTCCCCGAGGGGGGGTCCTAGCCAAAAACATTCAGTACTTC. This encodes CASSPRGGVLAKNIQYF.

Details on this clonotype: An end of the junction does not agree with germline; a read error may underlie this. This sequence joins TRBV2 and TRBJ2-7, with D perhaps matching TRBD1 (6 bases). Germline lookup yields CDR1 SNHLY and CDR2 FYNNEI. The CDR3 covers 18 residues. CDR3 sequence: CACSFPRGDRRRYYEQYF. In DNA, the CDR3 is TGTGCCTGCAGCTTCCCACGGGGCGACAGGCGGCGGTATTACGAGCAGTACTTC.

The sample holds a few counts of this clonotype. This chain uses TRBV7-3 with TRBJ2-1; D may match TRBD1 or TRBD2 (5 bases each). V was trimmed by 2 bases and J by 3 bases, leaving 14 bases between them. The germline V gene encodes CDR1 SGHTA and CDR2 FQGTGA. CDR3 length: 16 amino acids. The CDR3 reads CASSLVWDGVYNEQFF. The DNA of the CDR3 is TGTGCCAGCAGCTTAGTGTGGGACGGGGTCTACAATGAGCAGTTCTTC.

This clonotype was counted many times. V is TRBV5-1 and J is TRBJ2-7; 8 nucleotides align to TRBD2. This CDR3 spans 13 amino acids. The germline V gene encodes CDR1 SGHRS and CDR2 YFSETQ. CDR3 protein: CASNPAGVYEQYF. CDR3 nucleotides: TGCGCTTCAAATCCAGCGGGGGTCTACGAGCAGTACTTC.

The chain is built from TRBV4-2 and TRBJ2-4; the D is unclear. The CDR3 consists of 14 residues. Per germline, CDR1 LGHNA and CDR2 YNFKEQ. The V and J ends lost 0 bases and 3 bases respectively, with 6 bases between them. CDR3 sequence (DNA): TGTGCCAGCAGCCAAGAACTACTCAAAAACATTCAGTACTTC. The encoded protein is CASSQELLKNIQYF.

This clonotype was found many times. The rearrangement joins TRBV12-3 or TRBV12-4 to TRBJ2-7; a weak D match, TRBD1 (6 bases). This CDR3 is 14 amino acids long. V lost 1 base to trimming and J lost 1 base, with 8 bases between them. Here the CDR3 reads CASSLDDRSYEQYF. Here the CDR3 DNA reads TGTGCCAGCAGTTTAGACGACAGGTCCTACGAGCAGTACTTC.

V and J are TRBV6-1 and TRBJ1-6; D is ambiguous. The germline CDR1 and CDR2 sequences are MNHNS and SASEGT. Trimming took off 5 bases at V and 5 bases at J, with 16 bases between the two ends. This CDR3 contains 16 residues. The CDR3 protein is CASSPQVGCNNSPLHF. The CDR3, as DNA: TGTGCCAGCAGTCCCCAGGTCGGGTGTAATAATTCACCCCTCCACTTT.

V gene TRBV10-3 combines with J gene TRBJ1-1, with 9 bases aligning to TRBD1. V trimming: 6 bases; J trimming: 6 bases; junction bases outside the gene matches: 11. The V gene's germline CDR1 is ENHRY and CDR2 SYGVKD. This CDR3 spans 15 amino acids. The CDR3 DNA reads TGTGCCATCAGCGACAGGGGACAGGGAGACCCTGAAGCTTTCTTT. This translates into CAISDRGQGDPEAFF.

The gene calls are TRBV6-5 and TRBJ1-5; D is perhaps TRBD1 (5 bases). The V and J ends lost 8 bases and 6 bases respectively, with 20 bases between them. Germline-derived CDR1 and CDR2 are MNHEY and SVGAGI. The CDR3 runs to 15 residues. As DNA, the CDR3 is TGTGCCAGCGGTTCCGGGACGGGGGTTACTCAGCCCCAGCATTTT. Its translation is CASGSGTGVTQPQHF.

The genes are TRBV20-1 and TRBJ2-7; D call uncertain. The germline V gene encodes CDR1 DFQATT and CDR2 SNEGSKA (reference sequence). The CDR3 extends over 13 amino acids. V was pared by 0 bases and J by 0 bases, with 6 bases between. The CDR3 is CSARDRYSYEQYF. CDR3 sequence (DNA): TGCAGTGCTAGAGACAGGTACTCCTACGAGCAGTACTTC.

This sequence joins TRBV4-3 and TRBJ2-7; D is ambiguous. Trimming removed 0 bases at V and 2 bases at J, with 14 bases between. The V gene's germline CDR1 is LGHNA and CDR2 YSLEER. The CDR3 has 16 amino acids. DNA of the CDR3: TGCGCCAGCAGCCAAGAGTTTTCGTCCACACCCTACGAGCAGTACTTC. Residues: CASSQEFSSTPYEQYF.

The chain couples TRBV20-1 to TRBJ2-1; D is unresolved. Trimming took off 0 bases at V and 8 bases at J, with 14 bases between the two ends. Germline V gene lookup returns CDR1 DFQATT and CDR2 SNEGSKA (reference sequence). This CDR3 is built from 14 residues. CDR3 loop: CSARDRRLGYEQFF. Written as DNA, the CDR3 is TGCAGTGCTAGAGATCGTAGGCTGGGCTATGAGCAGTTCTTC.

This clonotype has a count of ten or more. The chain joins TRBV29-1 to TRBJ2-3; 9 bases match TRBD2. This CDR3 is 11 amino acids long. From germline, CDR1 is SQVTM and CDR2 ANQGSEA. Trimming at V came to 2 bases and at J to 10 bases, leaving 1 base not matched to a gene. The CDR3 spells CSVETSGSQYF. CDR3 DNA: TGCAGCGTTGAAACTAGCGGGTCGCAGTATTTT.

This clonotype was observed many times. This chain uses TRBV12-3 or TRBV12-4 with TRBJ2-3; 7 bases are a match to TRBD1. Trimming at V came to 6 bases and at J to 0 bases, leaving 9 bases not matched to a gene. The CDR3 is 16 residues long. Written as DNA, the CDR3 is TGTGCCAGCAGCCGCCAGTCGGGACAGAGCACAGATACGCAGTATTTT. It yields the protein CASSRQSGQSTDTQYF.

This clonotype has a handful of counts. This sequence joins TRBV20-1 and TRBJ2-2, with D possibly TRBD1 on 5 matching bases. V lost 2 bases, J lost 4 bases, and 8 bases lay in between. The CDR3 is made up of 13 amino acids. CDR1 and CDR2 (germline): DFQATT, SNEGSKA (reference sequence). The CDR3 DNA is TGCAGTGCTAGAAGCAGGGTCACCGGGGAGCTGTTTTTT. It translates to CSARSRVTGELFF.

CDR3 residues: CAWSVSWREGLEQYF. In DNA form, the CDR3 reads TGTGCCTGGAGTGTAAGTTGGCGGGAGGGGCTGGAGCAGTACTTC. This chain joins TRBV30 and TRBJ2-7, with TRBD2 identical over 9 bases. Germline lookup yields CDR1 GTSNPN and CDR2 SVGIG (reference sequence). The length of the CDR3 is 15 residues. V shed 0 bases, J shed 7 bases, and the junction held 10 bases outside the gene matches. The full variable domain, rest sourced from reference TRBV30 and TRBJ2-7, is SQTIHQWPATLVQPVGSPLSLECTVEGTSNPNLYWYRQAAGRGLQLLFYSVGIGQISSEVPQNLSASRPQDRQFILSSKKLLLSDSGFYLCAWSVSWREGLEQYFGPGTRLTVT.

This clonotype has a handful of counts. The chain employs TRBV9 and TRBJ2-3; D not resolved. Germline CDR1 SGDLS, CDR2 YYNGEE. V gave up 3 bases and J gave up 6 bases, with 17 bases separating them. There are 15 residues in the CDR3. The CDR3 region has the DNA TGTGCCAGCAGCGCCCCCCTCGGGCCCGTTGATACGCAGTATTTT. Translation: CASSAPLGPVDTQYF.